This TCR beta chain is drawn from a study of response to subunit inactivated influenza vaccine (dated by TCRdb to the late 2010s). A note on the overall study: The study used deep quantitative T cell receptor repertoire profiling to track responses to a trivalent subunit inactivated influenza vaccine.

Study-level results and caveats: The authors suggested that each seasonal influenza vaccination may recruit only a limited number of new T cells.

About this clonotype: It has no known antigen specificity. No clone much larger than this one lies a single base away; base qualities are absent.

Receptor libraries were prepared by RT-PCR. The listed sequencing device is Illumina HiSeq 2500. In-frame beta chains were kept once TCRdb had trimmed the public reads at Q25 with fastp and called clones with MiXCR. Entries that share a CDR3 protein sequence are merged under the most common genes and DNA. The sample table holds more than 400,000 distinct CDR3 sequences, of which 9.5% to 12% were seen once. The ten largest account for over 9.5% of the sample. Compared with germline, V lacks 0 bases and J lacks 6 bases; bases without a gene match: 14. Per the germline V gene, MNHEY is the CDR1 and SVGAGI is the CDR2. The cysteine opens and the phenylalanine closes a CDR3 of 17 amino acids. Solely the CDR3 DNA is kept, with 51 bases framed from the first base. What this sample's time point label stands for: more than 40 days after influenza vaccine administration.

This chain joins TRBV6-5 to TRBJ2-7; TRBD2 matches 7 bases in the middle. The origin of this receptor is a man aged 50 or older who received an inactivated influenza vaccine. Donor details come from another sample of the same person, matched by shared clones. This material consisted of PBMCs from blood, taken roughly 46 days after vaccination. In nucleotides, the sequence is TGTGCCAGCAGTTACTCGATTCGGCGGGAGTACCCCGGCGAGCAGTACTTC. The translation is CASSYSIRREYPGEQYF.